A single count supports the clone carrying this T cell receptor beta chain. Its target is not known. This specimen comes from a study of T cell responses to AZD1222 COVID-19 vaccine. Study-level findings and limits: Repertoire sampling happened only post peak T cell response. Baseline serology detected seropositivity in only six AZD1222 recipients. Spike-specific TCR depth and breadth grew after two AZD1222 doses.

Trimming took off 7 bases at V and 5 bases at J, with 9 bases between the two ends. CDR1 and CDR2 from the germline V gene are MRHNA and SNTAGT. This CDR3 has 11 amino acids. TCRdb keeps only in-frame clones here, not all; method: immunoSEQ multiplex PCR. This repertoire shows 130,000 to 150,000 clones, more than 90% found once; its top ten account for over 1.5%. The sequence was obtained from an adult in good health. This chain joins TRBV6-4 and TRBJ2-7; no definite D call. Sequenced here: peripheral blood, sampled on day 0 of AZD1222 vaccination. The CDR3 loop is CASKLKHEQYF. The CDR3 DNA follows: TGTGCCAGCAAACTGAAGCACGAGCAGTACTTC.